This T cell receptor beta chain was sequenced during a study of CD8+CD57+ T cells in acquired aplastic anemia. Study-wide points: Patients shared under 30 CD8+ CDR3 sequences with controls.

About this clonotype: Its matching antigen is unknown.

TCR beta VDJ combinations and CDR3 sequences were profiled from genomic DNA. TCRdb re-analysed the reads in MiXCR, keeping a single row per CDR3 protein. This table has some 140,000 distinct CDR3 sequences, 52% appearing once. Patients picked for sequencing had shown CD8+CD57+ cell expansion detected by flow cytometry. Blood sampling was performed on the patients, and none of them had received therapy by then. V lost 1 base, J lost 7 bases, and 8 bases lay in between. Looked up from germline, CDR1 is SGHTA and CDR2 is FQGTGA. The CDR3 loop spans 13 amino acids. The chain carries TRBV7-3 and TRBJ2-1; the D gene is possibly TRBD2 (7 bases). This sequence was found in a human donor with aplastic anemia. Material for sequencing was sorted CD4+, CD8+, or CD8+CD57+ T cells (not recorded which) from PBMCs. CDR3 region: CASSLKGGNEQFF. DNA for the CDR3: TGTGCCAGCAGCTTAAAGGGGGGGAATGAGCAGTTCTTC.